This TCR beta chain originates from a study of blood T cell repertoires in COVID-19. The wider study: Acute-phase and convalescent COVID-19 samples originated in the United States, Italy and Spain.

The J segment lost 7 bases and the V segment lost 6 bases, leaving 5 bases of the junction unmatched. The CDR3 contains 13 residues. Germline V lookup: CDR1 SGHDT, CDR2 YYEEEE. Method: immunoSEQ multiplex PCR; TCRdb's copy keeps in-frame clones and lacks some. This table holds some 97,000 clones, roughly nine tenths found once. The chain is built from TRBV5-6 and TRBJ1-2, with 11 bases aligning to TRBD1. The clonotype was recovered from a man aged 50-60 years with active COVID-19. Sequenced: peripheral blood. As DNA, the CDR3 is TGTGCCAGCACCCGGGACAGGGGGTTTGGCTACACCTTC. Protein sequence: CASTRDRGFGYTF.